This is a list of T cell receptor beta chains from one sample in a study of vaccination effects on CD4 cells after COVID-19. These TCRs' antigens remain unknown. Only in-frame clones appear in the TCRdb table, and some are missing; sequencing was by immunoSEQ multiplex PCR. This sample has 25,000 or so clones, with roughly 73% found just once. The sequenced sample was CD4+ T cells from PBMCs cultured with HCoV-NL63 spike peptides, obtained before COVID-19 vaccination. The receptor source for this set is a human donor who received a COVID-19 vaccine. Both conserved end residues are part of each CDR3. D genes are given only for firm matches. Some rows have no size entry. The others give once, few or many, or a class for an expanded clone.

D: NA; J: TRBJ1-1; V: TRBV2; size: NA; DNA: TGTGCCAGCAGTGTATTCAGGGGCTCTGAAGCTTTCTTT; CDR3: CASSVFRGSEAFF
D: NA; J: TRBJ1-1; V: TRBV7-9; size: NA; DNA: TGTGCCAGCAGCTCAAGGAGGGGGAACACTGAAGCTTTCTTT; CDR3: CASSSRRGNTEAFF
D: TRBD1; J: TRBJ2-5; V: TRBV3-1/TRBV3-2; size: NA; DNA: TGTGCCAGCACCCATACAGGGGTTGGCCAAGAGACCCAGTACTTC; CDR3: CASTHTGVGQETQYF
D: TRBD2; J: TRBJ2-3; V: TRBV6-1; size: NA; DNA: TGTGCCAGCAGTGAACTAGCGGGGGGGCCAGATACGCAGTATTTT; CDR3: CASSELAGGPDTQYF
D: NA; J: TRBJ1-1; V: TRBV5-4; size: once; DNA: TGTGCCAGCAGCTTGGATCCGGGTAACACTGAAGCTTTCTTT; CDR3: CASSLDPGNTEAFF
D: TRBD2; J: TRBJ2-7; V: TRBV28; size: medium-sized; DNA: TGTGCCAGCAGTTTCGCGGGAGGTCCCTACGAGCAGTACTTC; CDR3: CASSFAGGPYEQYF
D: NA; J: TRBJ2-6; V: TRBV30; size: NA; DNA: TGTGCCTGGAGCGGCCTCTCTGGGGCCAACGTCCTGACTTTC; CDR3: CAWSGLSGANVLTF
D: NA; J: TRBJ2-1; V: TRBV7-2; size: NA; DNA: TGTGCCAGCAGCCCAACTAGCAATGAGCAGTTCTTC; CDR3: CASSPTSNEQFF
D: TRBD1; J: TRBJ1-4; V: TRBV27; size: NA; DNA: TGTGCCACCAGAAGGCAGGGGGCGACTAATGAAAAACTGTTTTTT; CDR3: CATRRQGATNEKLFF
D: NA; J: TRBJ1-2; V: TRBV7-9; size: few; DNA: TGTGCCAGCAGCTTAGTGGTCGGCGACGGCTACACCTTC; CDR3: CASSLVVGDGYTF
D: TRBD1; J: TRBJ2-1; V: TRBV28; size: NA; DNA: TGTGCCAGCCTCGGACAGGCCTACAATGAGCAGTTCTTC; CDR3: CASLGQAYNEQFF
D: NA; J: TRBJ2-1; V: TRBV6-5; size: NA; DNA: TGTGCCAGCAGTTACCAAGGGACGGGCGTTAATGAGCAGTTCTTC; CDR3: CASSYQGTGVNEQFF
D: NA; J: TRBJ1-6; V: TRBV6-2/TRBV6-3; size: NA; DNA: TGTGCCAGCAGTTCCGGGACGGGGAATTCACCCCTCCACTTT; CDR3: CASSSGTGNSPLHF
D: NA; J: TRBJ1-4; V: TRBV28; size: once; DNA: TGTGCCAGCAGTTTACCAGGGGACGGGTTAGTGGAAAAACTGTTTTTT; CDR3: CASSLPGDGLVEKLFF
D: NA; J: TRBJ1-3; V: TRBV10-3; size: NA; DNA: TGTGCCATCAGTGATAAGGGGTTGGCAGGAAACACCATATATTTT; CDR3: CAISDKGLAGNTIYF
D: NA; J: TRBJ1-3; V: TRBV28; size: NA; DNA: TGTGCCAGCAGCCTAGGGGGGGTCTCTGGAAACACCATATATTTT; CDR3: CASSLGGVSGNTIYF
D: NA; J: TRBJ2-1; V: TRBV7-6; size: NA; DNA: TGTGCCAGCAGCTTAGGGAGGGGCCGAAGGAAGGGGGGTGAGCAGTTCTTC; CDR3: CASSLGRGRRKGGEQFF
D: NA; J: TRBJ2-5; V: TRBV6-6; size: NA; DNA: TGTGCCAGCAGTTACCCGGAGAAGCGGAAAGAGACCCAGTACTTC; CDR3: CASSYPEKRKETQYF
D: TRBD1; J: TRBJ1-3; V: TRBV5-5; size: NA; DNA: TGTGCCAGCAGCTTGTTTAGGACAGGTGATGGAAACACCATATATTTT; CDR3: CASSLFRTGDGNTIYF
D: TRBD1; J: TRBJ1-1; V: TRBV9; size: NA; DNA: TGTGCCAGCAGCCTTCGGACAGGCCCTGAAGCTTTCTTT; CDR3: CASSLRTGPEAFF
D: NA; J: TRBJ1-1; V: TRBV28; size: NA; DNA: TGTGCCAGCAGTTTAGGTCAAAAGGCTTTCTTT; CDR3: CASSLGQKAFF
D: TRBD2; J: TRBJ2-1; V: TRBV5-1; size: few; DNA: TGCGCCAGCAGCTTTGGGACTAGCGATCGAGAGCAGTTCTTC; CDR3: CASSFGTSDREQFF
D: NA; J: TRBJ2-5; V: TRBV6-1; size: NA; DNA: TGTGCCAGCAGTGACGTACCAGGGAGCCAAGAGACCCAGTACTTC; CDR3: CASSDVPGSQETQYF
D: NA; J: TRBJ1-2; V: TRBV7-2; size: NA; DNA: TGTGCCAGCAGCTTAGTGGGTCCCGGGGGCGACTATGGCTACACCTTC; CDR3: CASSLVGPGGDYGYTF
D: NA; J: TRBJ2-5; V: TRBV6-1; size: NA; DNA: TGTGCCAGCAGTGAACACCAGCAAGAGACCCAGTACTTC; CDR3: CASSEHQQETQYF
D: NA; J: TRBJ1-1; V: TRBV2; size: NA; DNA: TGTGCCAGCAGTGACCCCCTTAGGCAGGGAGGTACGGCTTTCTTT; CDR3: CASSDPLRQGGTAFF
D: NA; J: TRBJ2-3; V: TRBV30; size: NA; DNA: TGTGCCTGGAGTGTGATCGACGGGGGTACGCAGTATTTT; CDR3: CAWSVIDGGTQYF
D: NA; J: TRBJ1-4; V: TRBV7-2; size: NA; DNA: TGTGCCAGCACCCAGACCCTCACCGGGGAAAAACTGTTTTTT; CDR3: CASTQTLTGEKLFF
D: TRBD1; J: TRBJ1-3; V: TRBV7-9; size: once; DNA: TGTGCCAGCAGCTACAGGGGAGACGGAAACACCATATATTTT; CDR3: CASSYRGDGNTIYF
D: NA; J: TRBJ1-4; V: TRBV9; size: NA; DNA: TGTGCCAGTGGAGACCGTTCAACTAATGAAAAACTGTTTTTT; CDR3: CASGDRSTNEKLFF
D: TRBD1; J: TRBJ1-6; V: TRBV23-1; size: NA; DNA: TGCGCCAGCAGTAACTCCCCGGGACAGGGGGCGAGCGGGGGTTCACCCCTCCACTTT; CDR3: CASSNSPGQGASGGSPLHF
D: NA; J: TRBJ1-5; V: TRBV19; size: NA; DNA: TGTGCCAGTAGTATCCTCACTCGGGGGGCGGGAGACAATCAGCCCCAGCATTTT; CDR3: CASSILTRGAGDNQPQHF
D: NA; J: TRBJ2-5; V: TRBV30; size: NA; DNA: TGTGCCTGGAGTGTACATGGGGGCTTGAAGACCCAGTACTTC; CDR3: CAWSVHGGLKTQYF
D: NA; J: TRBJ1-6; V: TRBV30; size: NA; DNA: TGTGCCTGGAGTGCCGCATCAGCACCCCTCCACTTT; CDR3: CAWSAASAPLHF
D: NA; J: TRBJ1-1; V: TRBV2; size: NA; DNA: TGTGCCAGCAGTCCAGAGAGTAGGGTGGAAGCTTTCTTT; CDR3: CASSPESRVEAFF
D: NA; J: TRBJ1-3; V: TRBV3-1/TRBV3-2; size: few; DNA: TGTGCCAGCAGCCAAGCAACCTCGAGCTCTGGAAACACCATATATTTT; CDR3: CASSQATSSSGNTIYF
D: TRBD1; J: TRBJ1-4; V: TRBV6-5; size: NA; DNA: TGTGCCAGCGCCGGGACAGGGGGAGGAAAACTGTTTTTT; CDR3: CASAGTGGGKLFF
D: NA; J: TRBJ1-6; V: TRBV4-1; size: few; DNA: TGCGCCAGCAAGGACTCCACTTATAATTCACCCCTCCACTTT; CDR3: CASKDSTYNSPLHF
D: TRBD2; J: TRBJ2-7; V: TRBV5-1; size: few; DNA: TGCGCCAGCAGCAGGAATTTAGCGGGACTAGCTTCCTACGAGCAGTACTTC; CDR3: CASSRNLAGLASYEQYF
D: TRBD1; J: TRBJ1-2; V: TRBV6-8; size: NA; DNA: TGTGCCAGCAGCCCCCCCCGGGACAGGCAAGCCAACTATGGCTACACCTTC; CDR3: CASSPPRDRQANYGYTF
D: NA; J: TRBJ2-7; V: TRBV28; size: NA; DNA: TGTGCCAGCAGGAGACTAGAGCCCCCTCATTCGTTCTTC; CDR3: CASRRLEPPHSFF
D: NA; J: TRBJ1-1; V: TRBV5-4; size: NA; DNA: TGTGCCAGCAGCGAAGGACAGTTGAACACTGAAGCTTTCTTT; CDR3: CASSEGQLNTEAFF
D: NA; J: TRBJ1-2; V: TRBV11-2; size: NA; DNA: TGTGCCAGCAGCTTAGATGTGGGGGGCGGACGCTACACCTTC; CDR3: CASSLDVGGGRYTF
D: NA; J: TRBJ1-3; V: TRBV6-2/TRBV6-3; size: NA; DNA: TGTGCCAGCAGTTACGGACGGACGAGCTCTGGAAACACCATATATTTT; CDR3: CASSYGRTSSGNTIYF
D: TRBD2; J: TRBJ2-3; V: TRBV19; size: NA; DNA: TGTGCCAGCTCCATCGAGGGGAGGGGATCTAGCACAGATACGCAGTATTTT; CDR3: CASSIEGRGSSTDTQYF
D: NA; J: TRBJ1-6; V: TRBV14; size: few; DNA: TGTGCCAGCAGCCTCGTAGGGGTTAATTCACCCCTCCACTTT; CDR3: CASSLVGVNSPLHF
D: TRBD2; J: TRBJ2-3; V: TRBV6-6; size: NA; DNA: TGTGCCAGCAGTCTCCGGGCTAGCGGGCGGTTACCAGATACGCAGTATTTT; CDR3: CASSLRASGRLPDTQYF
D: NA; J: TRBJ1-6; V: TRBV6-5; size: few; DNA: TGTGCCAGCAAACGGGCGTATAATTCACCCCTCCACTTT; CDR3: CASKRAYNSPLHF
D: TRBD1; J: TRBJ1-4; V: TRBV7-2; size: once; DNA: TGTGCCAGCAGCTGGGGACAGGGGGGTGAAAAACTGTTTTTT; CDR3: CASSWGQGGEKLFF
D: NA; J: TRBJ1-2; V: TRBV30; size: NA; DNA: TGTGCCTGGAGCCGAGACTTAGATGGCTACACCTTC; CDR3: CAWSRDLDGYTF
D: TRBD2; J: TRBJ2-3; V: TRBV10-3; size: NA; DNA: TGTGCCATCAGTGGGGCTAGCGGGGGGGATACGCAGTATTTT; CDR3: CAISGASGGDTQYF
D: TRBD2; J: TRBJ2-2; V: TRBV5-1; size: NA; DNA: TGCGCCAGCAGGGGGGTAGCGGGAGACACGAACACCGGGGAGCTGTTTTTT; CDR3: CASRGVAGDTNTGELFF
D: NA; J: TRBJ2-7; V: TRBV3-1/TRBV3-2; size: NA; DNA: TGTGCCAGCAGCCACCTCCGGGACTCGATCTACGAGCAGTACTTC; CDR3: CASSHLRDSIYEQYF